This T cell receptor beta chain was identified in a study of sequential checkpoint blockade in melanoma. The wider study: First-line arms were nivolumab then ipilimumab, or the reverse, randomized 1:1. Both treatment sequences were followed by maintenance nivolumab.

In germline, CDR1 is SQVTM, CDR2 ANQGSEA. Trimming removed 6 bases from V and 8 bases from J, with 22 bases in between. CDR3 length: 14 residues. Treatment noted: randomized to nivolumab then ipilimumab (arm A) or the reverse (arm B). DNA-damaging chemotherapy had not been given to any patient beforehand. Sorted cells were live CD3+CD8+, lacking CD19 and CD56, from PBMCs. Here immunoSEQ multiplex PCR was the method, and the copy in TCRdb shows in-frame clones only, minus some. The top ten clones hold 6% to 8.5% of a sample with 9,500 to 15,000 clones, under 90% of them seen once. The chain couples TRBV29-1 to TRBJ1-2; the D is unclear. The source material was CD8+ T cells sorted from blood (inferred from file names), sampled from a patient given nivolumab and ipilimumab in sequence. The clonotype originates from a human donor with melanoma. The CDR3 DNA reads as TGCAGCGTGCTGGCAGGCGGACGAGGGCGCGGCTACACCTTC. Protein product: CSVLAGGRGRGYTF.